Below, one T cell receptor (beta chain) is given with its context. Original handling: For nucleated cells, counts were estimated from reference gene primer amplification. Data came from immunoSEQ multiplex PCR; TCRdb stores just in-frame clones and leaves some out. The V and J calls and the clone size are those of that table, but D and trimming were determined from the DNA. Found here are 100,000 to 120,000 clones, 65% to 80% of them singletons; the top ten hold 7.6%. This sample is part of a study of blood T cell repertoires in COVID-19. Study background: PBMCs, B-cell-depleted T cells, or T cells provided the cDNA or gDNA that made up the material.

The CDR3 has 15 amino acids. Germline assignment: CDR1 SGHAT and CDR2 FQNNGV. Trimming took 6 bases from V and 4 from J; bases not matched to a gene: 6. The sequenced sample consisted of peripheral blood. The chain couples TRBV11-2 to TRBJ2-3, with 11 nucleotides matching TRBD2. The sequence was obtained from a woman aged 55-69 years with acute or convalescent COVID-19. CDR3 in DNA: TGTGCCAGCAGGACGGGACTAGCGGCTCCAGATACGCAGTATTTT. Translation: CASRTGLAAPDTQYF.